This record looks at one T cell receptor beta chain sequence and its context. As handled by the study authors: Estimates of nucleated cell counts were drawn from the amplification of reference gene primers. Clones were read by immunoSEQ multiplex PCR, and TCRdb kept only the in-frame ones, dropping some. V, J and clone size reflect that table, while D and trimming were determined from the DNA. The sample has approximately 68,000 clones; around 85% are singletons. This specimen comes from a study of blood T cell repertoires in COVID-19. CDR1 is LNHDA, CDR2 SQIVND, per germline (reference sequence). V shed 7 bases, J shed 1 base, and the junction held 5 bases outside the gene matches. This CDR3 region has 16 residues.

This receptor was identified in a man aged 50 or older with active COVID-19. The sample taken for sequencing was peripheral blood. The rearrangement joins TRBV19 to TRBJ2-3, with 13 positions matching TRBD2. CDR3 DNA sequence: TGTGCCAGTAAGGCCGGGACTAGCGGGGGCACAGATACGCAGTATTTT. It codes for CASKAGTSGGTDTQYF.